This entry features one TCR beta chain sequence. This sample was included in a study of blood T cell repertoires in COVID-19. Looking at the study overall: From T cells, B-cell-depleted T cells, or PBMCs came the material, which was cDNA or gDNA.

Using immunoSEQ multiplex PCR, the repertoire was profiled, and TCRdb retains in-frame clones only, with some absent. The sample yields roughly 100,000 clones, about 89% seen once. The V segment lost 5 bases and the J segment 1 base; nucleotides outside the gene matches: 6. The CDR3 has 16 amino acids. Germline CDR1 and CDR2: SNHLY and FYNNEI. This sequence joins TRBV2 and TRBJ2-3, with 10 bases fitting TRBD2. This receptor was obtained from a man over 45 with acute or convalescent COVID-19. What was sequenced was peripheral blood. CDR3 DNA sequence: TGTGCCAGCAGTTTTACTAGCGGGACCCGCACAGATACGCAGTATTTT. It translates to CASSFTSGTRTDTQYF.